Included here is one T cell receptor beta chain sequence, with context. The sample belongs to a study of CD8+CD57+ T cells in acquired aplastic anemia. Across the whole study: Sorted CD4+ and CD8+ cells gave a mean 3.2 ug DNA, range roughly 0.19 to 30 ug.

The template for TCR beta VDJ and CDR3 sequence profiling was genomic DNA. TCRdb processed the reads anew with MiXCR; each CDR3 protein has one entry. This sample yields under 75,000 distinct CDR3 sequences, of which roughly 50% are seen a single time; about 8.5% belongs to the top ten. The source is a human donor in good health, serving as a control. The specimen sequenced was sorted CD4+, CD8+, or CD8+CD57+ T cells (not recorded which) from PBMCs.

The CDR3 is CATSDFGADYGYTF. The CDR3 region has the DNA TGTGCCACCAGTGATTTTGGGGCAGACTATGGCTACACCTTC. The gene calls are TRBV24-1 and TRBJ1-2; possibly TRBD1 for D (5 bases). Trimming took off 1 base at V and 3 bases at J, with 8 bases between the two ends. Germline loops: CDR1 KGHDR, CDR2 SFDVKD. This CDR3 region has 14 residues.